Here is one T cell receptor (beta chain) with its context. Its specific antigen is unknown. No qualities accompany the bases; no much larger clone lies one base away. The data derive from a study of T cells in Graves' hyperthyroidism and ophthalmopathy (dated by TCRdb to between 2019 and 2020). Concerning the study at large: Peripheral blood samples were taken at the time of initial diagnosis, prior to any treatment. To identify distinguishing TCR V-J signatures, a discovery cohort of roughly 100 patients was used, comprising 43 with Graves' ophthalmopathy and 57 with stable Graves' hyperthyroidism. Whether ophthalmopathy could be predicted prospectively was tested in an independent validation cohort made up of 18 to 20 hyperthyroidism patients plus 17 patients who later progressed to ophthalmopathy. The 75 to 100 discovery patients were divided at random into training and test sets in a 7:3 ratio. Thyroid tissue and blood T-cell repertoires from six Graves' hyperthyroidism patients were also compared in the study. Following sampling, methimazole starting at 30 mg daily was given to hyperthyroidism patients, and high-dose intravenous methylprednisolone was given to ophthalmopathy patients. The paper reports TCR Vbeta CDR3 sequencing of about 140 peripheral blood samples: 43 ophthalmopathy, fewer than 80 hyperthyroidism and around 17 progressor patients. The research as a whole found: A 13 V-J signature model separated ophthalmopathy from stable hyperthyroidism, with around 91% sensitivity and about 81% specificity in cross-validation and 80%/75% in testing. Most expanded thyroid clonotypes (frequency above 0.001) were also detected in blood, suggesting blood repertoires may reflect thyroid immune responses. No statistical method was used to set the sample size in advance, and investigators knew the group allocation. In validation, the model predicted progression to ophthalmopathy with approximately 71% sensitivity and approximately 74% specificity, a median of approximately 6.5 months before onset.

The TCR beta CDR3 regions were amplified from RNA transcripts. For the first round of RT-PCR on the TCR CDR3, the HTBI primer set was used together with the Qiagen OneStep RT-PCR kit. A second multiplex PCR round built the libraries, followed by size selection and purification. Libraries were sequenced paired-end with 100 bp reads on an Illumina HiSeq2000. The study's processing was this. Raw data were processed with SOAPnuke, discarding reads with adapters, uncalled bases, mean Phred below 15, or no exact constant-primer or identifier match. COPE v1.2.5 was used to merge the high-quality paired reads, and each unique nucleotide sequence was defined as a clonotype. MiTCR v1.1 was used to align clonotypes to the IMGT TRBV, TRBD and TRBJ reference segments. Analysis was restricted to V-J combinations with a frequency above 0.0001, which covered roughly 99% of repertoires. A TCS score was defined as the ratio of F50 (clonal expansion) to E x V (chaos), with BLOSUM62-based TCRdist applied between CDR3 peptides within each V-J. Welch's t-statistics and random forest reduced 450 to 600 V-J features to roughly 13, which were used in a naive Bayes classifier (R e1071). TCRdb reran the public reads through fastp at Q25 and MiXCR, keeping productive beta chains. A single entry per CDR3 protein holds the most common genes and DNA from its merged rows. TCRdb's processing, not the authors', yielded these V and J calls. Within this sample are over 250,000 distinct CDR3 sequences, with 20% to 25% of them counted one time only. The ten largest make up around 60% of the sample.

Moderately to severely active disease, a Clinical Activity Score of at least 3, a NOSPECS grade of at least 4, and a duration under 3 months were present in ophthalmopathy patients. Exclusion was applied to patients with uncontrolled infections, other autoimmune diseases, pregnancy or lactation. Diagnoses relied on clinical symptoms, serum thyroxine and TRAb, thyroid ultrasound and orbital computed tomography. PBMCs were separated from 10 ml of fresh peripheral blood using Ficoll-Paque density gradient centrifugation. Total RNA was extracted using Trizol reagent, and RNA quality was assessed on an Agilent 2100 Bioanalyzer. The germline V gene (reference sequence) specifies SEHNR as CDR1 and FQNEAQ as CDR2. From its cysteine to its phenylalanine, the CDR3 spans 15 amino acids. Only CDR3 DNA is held: 45 bases, read in frame from base 1. At the junction V is shortened by 3 bases and J by 4 bases, with 14 bases in between.

Sequencing was performed on blood. The sequence joins TRBV7-9 to TRBJ2-3; TRBD2 might be the D gene, on 6 matching bases. This TCR was sampled from a man aged 30 to 39 with Graves' ophthalmopathy. The DNA sequence follows: TGTGCCAGCAGCTTCAACGGGAGAAATTCAGATACGCAGTATTTT. This gives the protein CASSFNGRNSDTQYF. With the rest looked up from the reference TRBV7-9 and TRBJ2-3 genes rather than sequenced, the full variable domain is DTGVSQNPRHKITKRGQNVTFRCDPISEHNRLYWYRQTLGQGPEFLTYFQNEAQLEKSRLLSDRFSAERPKGSFSTLEIQRTEQGDSAMYLCASSFNGRNSDTQYFGPGTRLTVL.